This T cell receptor (beta chain) was captured by sequencing in a study of blood T cells in healthy people across ages. The germline CDR1 and CDR2 sequences are SQVTM and ANQGSEA. The germline V and J ends were trimmed by 3 bases and 7 bases, with 19 bases remaining between them. The CDR3 runs to 14 residues. Study observations and caveats: Any conclusive comparison of naive versus antigen-experienced cells was prevented by using unsorted PBMCs. Naive T cell percentage strongly correlated with TCR beta diversity.

As for this clonotype: What it binds is unknown.

Through a sample-barcoded 5' primer and a J-beta primer mix, a second PCR was run for roughly 6 to 12 cycles. MiXCR, applied by TCRdb to the 5' RACE reads, yields one record per CDR3 protein. The sample contains roughly 1,800,000 distinct CDR3 sequences, about 49% of which appear only once. Material for sequencing was blood. This clonotype was sampled from a woman aged 35 to 49 in good health. The J gene is TRBJ2-7, the V gene TRBV29-1, with D tentatively TRBD2 (5 bases). The CDR3 reads CSVEGDYSYNEQYF. In DNA form, the CDR3 reads TGCAGCGTTGAGGGTGACTACTCCTACAATGAGCAGTACTTC.